This record covers a single T cell receptor beta chain. Study processing details: Estimated nucleated cell counts came from reference gene primer amplification. Repertoires were generated with immunoSEQ multiplex PCR, while TCRdb's copy carries only in-frame clones and drops some. The DNA gave D and trimming, while V, J and clone size come from that table. The sample lists 200,000 to 250,000 clones, roughly four fifths occurring once. This entry is derived from a study of blood T cell repertoires in COVID-19. Overall study context: Specimens from acute and convalescent COVID-19 originated in the United States, Italy and Spain. PBMCs, B-cell-depleted T cells, or T cells provided the cDNA or gDNA that made up the material.

Germline-derived CDR1 and CDR2 are SNHLY and FYNNEI. CDR3 length: 14 amino acids. Trimming removed 5 bases at V and 4 bases at J, with 14 bases between. The V and J genes are TRBV2 and TRBJ1-2, with D possibly matching TRBD1 (6 bases). The sequence was obtained from a man in his fifties or sixties with acute or convalescent COVID-19. The specimen sequenced was peripheral blood. The CDR3 bases are TGTGCCAGCAGTTCGCAGACAGGCCGCTATGGCTACACCTTC. Encoded protein: CASSSQTGRYGYTF.